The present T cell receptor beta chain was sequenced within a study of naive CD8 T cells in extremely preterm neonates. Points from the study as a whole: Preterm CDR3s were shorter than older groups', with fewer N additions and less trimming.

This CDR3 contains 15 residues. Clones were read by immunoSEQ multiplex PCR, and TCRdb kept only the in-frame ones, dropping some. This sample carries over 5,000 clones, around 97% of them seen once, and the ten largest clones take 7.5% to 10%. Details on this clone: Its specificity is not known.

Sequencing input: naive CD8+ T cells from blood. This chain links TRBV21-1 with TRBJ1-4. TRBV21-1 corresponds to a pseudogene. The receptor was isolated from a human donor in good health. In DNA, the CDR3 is TGTGCCAGCAGTCCCAAGAGCAGAGGATTGGAAAAACTGTTTTTT. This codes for CASSPKSRGLEKLFF.